This TCR beta chain comes out of a study of blood T cells in healthy people across ages. As for the study in general: Capturing about one barcoded beta molecule per two T cells was achieved by template switching. General observations from the study: A greater number of naive CD4+ cells and higher diversity distinguished long-lived donors from aged donors. While age rose, TCR beta diversity per million T cells dropped in a roughly linear way.

Together with a sample-barcoded 5' primer, a J-beta primer mix was included in a second PCR lasting 7 to 11 cycles. Each cDNA molecule carried a tag from a template-switch adaptor that contained 12 random nucleotides. TCRdb analysed the 5' RACE reads with MiXCR anew, one entry per CDR3 protein. The sample lists roughly 1.9 million distinct CDR3 sequences, 39% seen once, with about 21% in the top ten. This CDR3 is 13 amino acids long. Germline CDR1 is LGHNA and CDR2 is YSLEER. V dropped 2 bases and J dropped 9; count of bases not matched to a gene: 3. As for this clonotype: Its antigen is undetermined.

The chain links TRBV4-3 to TRBJ2-3; 9 nucleotides match TRBD2. Sequences were obtained from blood. This clonotype was obtained from a human donor in good health. The DNA for the CDR3 is TGCGCCAGCAGCCAAAGACTAGCGGAAACGCAGTATTTT. Protein: CASSQRLAETQYF.